What follows are 20 T cell receptor beta chains derived from one specimen sequenced in a study of blood T cell repertoires in COVID-19. Using immunoSEQ multiplex PCR, the repertoire was profiled, and TCRdb retains in-frame clones only, with some absent. The sample has 270,000 or so clones, 75% to 90% seen once. Material for sequencing was peripheral blood. The origin of the receptors is a woman aged 30 to 39 with active or convalescent COVID-19.

CDR3: CASSQAGSGNQPQHF. The CDR3 DNA is TGTGCCAGCAGCCAAGCTGGGAGTGGCAATCAGCCCCAGCATTTT. The chain recombines TRBV3-1 (or the pseudogene TRBV3-2) with TRBJ1-5; D is unclear. The CDR3 contains 15 residues. V was pared by 1 base and J by 2 bases, with 9 bases between. Germline loops: CDR1 LGHDT, CDR2 YNNKEL (reference sequence).

The J gene is TRBJ1-6, the V gene TRBV27; D is possibly TRBD1 (5 bases). The CDR3 loop spans 12 amino acids. Trimming removed 3 bases at V and 9 bases at J, with 6 bases between. Germline loops: CDR1 MNHEY, CDR2 SMNVEV (reference sequence). The CDR3 is CASSFGGSPLHF. The CDR3 nucleotides read TGTGCCAGCAGTTTCGGGGGTTCACCCCTCCACTTT.

The chain uses TRBV19 and TRBJ1-4; D possibly corresponds to TRBD1 (6 bases). This CDR3 comprises 16 residues. With 1 base removed from V and 0 bases from J, the gap between germline ends came to 9 bases. Germline CDR1 is LNHDA and CDR2 is SQIVND (reference sequence). DNA for the CDR3: TGTGCCAGTAGTATAGGCACAGGGACAACTAATGAAAAACTGTTTTTT. Translated, it gives CASSIGTGTTNEKLFF.

The chain's CDR3 is CASSPRVGGIQETQYF. The CDR3, as DNA: TGTGCCAGCAGCCCCCGGGTCGGGGGGATTCAAGAGACCCAGTACTTC. The V and J genes are TRBV9 and TRBJ2-5, with 7 nucleotides matching TRBD2. The CDR3 totals 16 residues. V dropped 4 bases and J dropped 2; count of bases not matched to a gene: 11. The germline V gene has CDR1 SGDLS and CDR2 YYNGEE.

The rearrangement links TRBV18 to TRBJ2-5; possibly TRBD2 for D (6 bases). The germline V gene encodes CDR1 KGHSH and CDR2 LQKENI. The V end was cut by 0 bases, the J end by 2 bases, with 10 bases between. The CDR3 contains 15 residues. CDR3 DNA sequence: TGTGCCAGCTCACCACCGGGGGGTCGACAAGAGACCCAGTACTTC. Protein: CASSPPGGRQETQYF.

This rearrangement joins TRBV18 to TRBJ2-2; D is undetermined. The CDR3 has 17 residues. Germline CDR1 KGHSH, CDR2 LQKENI. Trimming removed 3 bases at V and 6 bases at J, with 20 bases between. CDR3 DNA: TGTGCCAGCTCACCCCGGATTCTGGAGATAACACCCGGGGAGCTGTTTTTT. Protein product: CASSPRILEITPGELFF.

V and J are TRBV13 and TRBJ2-7, with D perhaps matching TRBD1 (6 bases). CDR3 length: 14 amino acids. CDR1 is PRHDT and CDR2 is FYEKMQ in the germline V gene (reference sequence). Trimming removed 0 bases at V and 2 bases at J, with 8 bases between. The CDR3 DNA reads TGTGCCAGCAGCTTAGGCAGGGGACCCTACGAGCAGTACTTC. Protein product: CASSLGRGPYEQYF.

V usage is TRBV6-5 and J usage is TRBJ1-3; no clear D. CDR3 length: 15 residues. In germline, CDR1 is MNHEY, CDR2 SVGAGI. Between the trimmed V and J ends, which lost 6 bases and 0 bases, there was a span of 12 bases. CDR3 in DNA: TGTGCCAGCAGCCCGAGGGTAGACTCTGGAAACACCATATATTTT. It translates to CASSPRVDSGNTIYF.

The CDR3 loop is CASSPQTGGAGGGNQPQHF. CDR3 bases: TGTGCCAGCAGTCCCCAGACAGGGGGCGCGGGGGGCGGCAATCAGCCCCAGCATTTT. The chain links TRBV28 to TRBJ1-5; 10 bases fit TRBD1. This CDR3 comprises 19 residues. The V and J ends lost 5 bases and 2 bases, in that order; junction bases with no gene match: 15. Per the germline V gene, CDR1 is MDHEN and CDR2 is SYDVKM.

The genes are TRBV11-3 and TRBJ1-1; D call uncertain. Trimming removed 7 bases from V and 4 bases from J, with 16 bases in between. The CDR3 loop spans 14 amino acids. CDR1 SGHNT and CDR2 YENEEA come from the germline V gene. CDR3 residues: CASTENSFGTEAFF. In nucleotides, the CDR3 is TGTGCCAGCACTGAAAACAGTTTTGGCACTGAAGCTTTCTTT.

This chain connects TRBV4-3 to TRBJ2-5; 7 nucleotides line up with TRBD2. Germline CDR1 is LGHNA and CDR2 is YSLEER. This CDR3 spans 14 amino acids. V lost 3 bases, J lost 4 bases, and 5 bases stayed unmatched. CDR3 nucleotide sequence: TGCGCCAGCAGCCAGGGAGGGTGGGCAGAGACCCAGTACTTC. Residues: CASSQGGWAETQYF.

In this sample, this clone turned up a few times. The chain couples TRBV3-1 (or the pseudogene TRBV3-2) to TRBJ2-5; a possible D gene is TRBD2 (5 bases). Germline V gene lookup returns CDR1 LGHDT and CDR2 YNNKEL (reference sequence). This CDR3 spans 16 amino acids. V gave up 4 bases and J gave up 2 bases, with 17 bases separating them. CDR3 DNA: TGTGCCAGCAGCCTGTTGGAAGGAGGCAAGCAAGAGACCCAGTACTTC. Translated: CASSLLEGGKQETQYF.

The V call is TRBV10-3, the J call TRBJ1-2, with TRBD1 as a possible D gene (5 bases). The V and J ends lost 4 bases and 4 bases respectively, with 7 bases between them. Germline-derived CDR1 and CDR2 are ENHRY and SYGVKD. The CDR3 contains 12 residues. The CDR3 nucleotides are TGTGCCATCAGTGGCCAGGGCTATGGCTACACCTTC. Protein product: CAISGQGYGYTF.

This clone was counted only a few times. This chain uses TRBV7-3 with TRBJ2-3, with 9 bases lining up with TRBD2. The CDR3 runs to 17 residues. The trim removed 4 bases at V and 6 bases at J, leaving 14 bases unmatched. Germline V gene sequence: CDR1 SGHTA, CDR2 FQGTGA. The CDR3 DNA reads as TGTGCCAGCAGCTCCCTCTCCGGGCGGGGGGGAAAGGATACGCAGTATTTT. It codes for CASSSLSGRGGKDTQYF.

V is TRBV6-6 and J is TRBJ1-5; maybe TRBD1 (6 bases). From germline, CDR1 is MNHNY and CDR2 SVGAGI (reference sequence). The CDR3 extends over 13 amino acids. The V end lost 5 bases, the J end lost 4 bases, and 9 bases lay between the germline ends. CDR3 sequence (DNA): TGTGCCAGCAGTCACAGGGAAAATCAGCCCCAGCATTTT. Amino acid sequence: CASSHRENQPQHF.

This clone was seen only once. This sequence joins TRBV7-2 and TRBJ1-6, with D possibly TRBD1 on 5 matching bases. The CDR3 extends over 14 amino acids. Looked up from germline, CDR1 is SGHTA and CDR2 is FQGNSA. With 5 bases removed from V and 10 bases from J, the gap between germline ends came to 15 bases. The CDR3 spells CASSPSGEGSPLHF. In DNA form, the CDR3 reads TGTGCCAGCAGCCCCTCGGGGGAGGGGTCACCCCTCCACTTT.

The gene calls are TRBV4-3 and TRBJ2-7; weak D call: TRBD2 (6 bases). The germline V and J ends were trimmed by 0 bases and 3 bases, with 12 bases remaining between them. The CDR3 length is 15 residues. Germline CDR1 reads LGHNA; CDR2 reads YSLEER. Here the CDR3 reads CASSQDRSGLYEQYF. The CDR3 DNA sequence: TGCGCCAGCAGCCAAGATCGGAGCGGGCTCTACGAGCAGTACTTC.

J is TRBJ2-1 and V is TRBV27; D is perhaps TRBD2 (6 bases). The CDR3 loop spans 14 amino acids. Between the trimmed V and J ends, which lost 3 bases and 2 bases, there was a span of 8 bases. Looked up from germline, CDR1 is MNHEY and CDR2 is SMNVEV (reference sequence). CDR3 nucleotide sequence: TGTGCCAGCAGTTTGGGGGGAGCCTACAATGAGCAGTTCTTC. It yields the protein CASSLGGAYNEQFF.

This clone turned up a few times. The genes are TRBV6-5 and TRBJ1-1, with D maybe TRBD1 (6 bases). Germline loops: CDR1 MNHEY, CDR2 SVGAGI. V lost 4 bases, J lost 7 bases, and 16 bases lay in between. CDR3 size: 14 residues. The CDR3 nucleotides are TGTGCCAGCAGTTCAAGGGGCAGGGGAAATGAAGCTTTCTTT. Its translation is CASSSRGRGNEAFF.

The chain couples TRBV5-1 to TRBJ2-1, with D hard to call. The CDR3 has 13 residues. CDR1 and CDR2 from the germline V gene are SGHRS and YFSETQ. V shed 4 bases and J shed 4 bases, with 9 bases lying between them. The CDR3: CASSELGYNEQFF. CDR3 sequence (DNA): TGCGCCAGCAGCGAGCTAGGATACAATGAGCAGTTCTTC. Filled out from reference TRBV5-1 and TRBJ2-1, the complete variable domain reads KAGVTQTPRYLIKTRGQQVTLSCSPISGHRSVSWYQQTPGQGLQFLFEYFSETQRNKGNFPGRFSGRQFSNSRSEMNVSTLELGDSALYLCASSELGYNEQFFGPGTRLTVL.